The next 30 T cell receptor beta chains were all read from a single sample in a study of blood T cell repertoires in COVID-19. Libraries were prepared by immunoSEQ multiplex PCR; TCRdb keeps only in-frame clonotypes and omits some of them. The table has a few hundred thousand clones, about four fifths seen once. The sequencing input was peripheral blood. The receptors originated from a woman between 18 and 29 years old with acute or convalescent COVID-19.

The rearrangement links TRBV7-2 to TRBJ1-1, with 8 bases matching TRBD1. The V segment lost 5 bases and the J segment 1 base; nucleotides outside the gene matches: 6. This CDR3 comprises 15 residues. Per germline, CDR1 SGHTA and CDR2 FQGNSA. CDR3 sequence reads: CASSLRDRWNTEAFF. In DNA form, the CDR3 reads TGTGCCAGCAGCCTAAGGGACAGGTGGAACACTGAAGCTTTCTTT.

The chain recombines TRBV6-2 or TRBV6-3 with TRBJ2-7; D not certain. The CDR3 has 14 amino acids. The V gene's germline CDR1 is MNHEY and CDR2 SVGEGT. V was pared by 2 bases and J by 4 bases, with 12 bases between. CDR3 region: CASSYLVRGYEQYF. The CDR3 bases are TGTGCCAGCAGTTACCTGGTCAGAGGTTACGAGCAGTACTTC.

This clone was counted a few times. The chain carries TRBV7-2 and TRBJ1-1, with D unresolved. The germline V and J ends were trimmed by 2 bases and 3 bases, with 16 bases remaining between them. This CDR3 has 16 residues. Germline lookup yields CDR1 SGHTA and CDR2 FQGNSA. This CDR3 reads CASSLSEGWVDTEAFF. CDR3 nucleotides: TGTGCCAGCAGCTTATCAGAGGGTTGGGTTGACACTGAAGCTTTCTTT.

The chain uses TRBV29-1 and TRBJ1-2, with D possibly TRBD1 on 5 matching bases. There are 12 residues in the CDR3. The V and J ends lost 4 bases and 4 bases respectively, with 10 bases between them. Per germline, CDR1 SQVTM and CDR2 ANQGSEA. CDR3 protein: CSVGGGSYGYTF. The CDR3 nucleotides read TGCAGCGTTGGGGGGGGATCCTATGGCTACACCTTC.

CDR3 sequence reads: CASSPLGGREKLFF. The DNA for the CDR3 is TGTGCCAGCTCCCCATTGGGGGGTAGAGAAAAACTGTTTTTT. J is TRBJ1-4 and V is TRBV18; perhaps TRBD1 as D (5 bases). The ends were cut back, 6 bases at V and 8 bases at J, with 16 bases in the middle. This CDR3 comprises 14 residues. Per the germline V gene, CDR1 is KGHSH and CDR2 is LQKENI.

The rearrangement uses TRBV6-5 and TRBJ2-3; 8 bases agree with TRBD1. CDR1 MNHEY and CDR2 SVGAGI come from the germline V gene. The CDR3 spans 14 residues. V gave up 7 bases and J gave up 3 bases; unmatched junction bases: 6. The CDR3 protein is CASIGRGLTDTQYF. For the CDR3, the DNA is TGTGCCAGCATCGGCAGGGGGCTGACAGATACGCAGTATTTT.

CDR3 residues: CASSGRLAESYNEQFF. The CDR3 DNA is TGTGCCAGCAGTGGCAGACTAGCGGAATCCTACAATGAGCAGTTCTTC. The chain links TRBV6-1 to TRBJ2-1; 9 bases are shared with TRBD2. The CDR3 spans 16 residues. Germline values: CDR1 MNHNS, CDR2 SASEGT. V shed 4 bases, J shed 1 base, and the junction held 5 bases outside the gene matches.

The chain combines TRBV9 with TRBJ2-7; 13 nucleotides line up with TRBD2. CDR1 SGDLS and CDR2 YYNGEE come from the germline V gene. Trimming took 0 bases from V and 6 from J; bases not matched to a gene: 3. CDR3 length: 15 amino acids. For the CDR3, the DNA is TGTGCCAGCAGCGTAGGGACTAGCGGGAGTAGCGAGCAGTACTTC. This gives the protein CASSVGTSGSSEQYF.

This chain uses TRBV5-5 with TRBJ2-1; D is unclear. The CDR3 consists of 12 residues. The V gene's germline CDR1 is SGHKS and CDR2 YYEKEE (reference sequence). The V end lost 4 bases, the J end lost 4 bases, and 6 bases lay between the germline ends. The CDR3 loop is CASSQEYNEQFF. The CDR3 DNA follows: TGTGCCAGCAGCCAGGAATACAATGAGCAGTTCTTC.

The V gene is TRBV5-1, the J gene TRBJ2-1; D not certain. The germline V and J ends were trimmed by 0 bases and 4 bases, with 11 bases remaining between them. CDR1 is SGHRS, CDR2 YFSETQ, per germline. The CDR3 has 15 amino acids. The CDR3 coding sequence is TGCGCCAGCAGCTTGGTGCTAGAAGCGTACAATGAGCAGTTCTTC. This translates into CASSLVLEAYNEQFF. Together with reference TRBV5-1 and TRBJ2-1, the CDR3 gives the full variable domain: KAGVTQTPRYLIKTRGQQVTLSCSPISGHRSVSWYQQTPGQGLQFLFEYFSETQRNKGNFPGRFSGRQFSNSRSEMNVSTLELGDSALYLCASSLVLEAYNEQFFGPGTRLTVL.

The V and J genes are TRBV27 and TRBJ1-1, with D possibly matching TRBD1 (6 bases). With 5 bases removed from V and 1 base from J, the gap between germline ends came to 14 bases. The CDR3 spans 15 residues. Per germline, CDR1 MNHEY and CDR2 SMNVEV (reference sequence). CDR3 sequence: CASSPLDRPNTEAFF. As DNA, the CDR3 is TGTGCCAGCAGTCCGCTCGACAGGCCGAACACTGAAGCTTTCTTT.

This clone was seen just once. The chain links TRBV28 to TRBJ2-3; the match to TRBD2 covers 11 bases. Germline V gives CDR1 MDHEN, CDR2 SYDVKM. The V and J ends lost 3 bases and 0 bases, in that order; junction bases with no gene match: 8. The CDR3 extends over 18 amino acids. The CDR3, as DNA: TGTGCCAGCAGTTTGGTGACTAGCGGGATCGCTAGCACAGATACGCAGTATTTT. It codes for CASSLVTSGIASTDTQYF.

CDR3 protein: CASSYRGSNLYGYTF. CDR3 coding DNA: TGTGCCAGCAGTTACCGTGGCAGTAACCTCTATGGCTACACCTTC. The chain is built from TRBV6-5 and TRBJ1-2, with D unresolved. Per germline, CDR1 MNHEY and CDR2 SVGAGI. The CDR3 extends over 15 amino acids. Between the trimmed V and J ends, which lost 2 bases and 4 bases, there was a span of 14 bases.

The chain employs TRBV7-9 and TRBJ2-7; TRBD2 might be the D (5 bases). The CDR3 length is 12 residues. Deletions cut 5 bases from V and 7 bases from J, with 12 bases between. Germline V gene sequence: CDR1 SEHNR, CDR2 FQNEAQ (reference sequence). The CDR3 nucleotides read TGTGCCAGCAGCCCTAGCCCGGGGGAGCAGTACTTC. As protein: CASSPSPGEQYF.

The chain is built from TRBV6-1 and TRBJ1-4; tentatively, D is TRBD1 (6 bases). This CDR3 contains 17 residues. Germline assignment: CDR1 MNHNS and CDR2 SASEGT. Trimming stripped 3 bases from V and 4 bases from J, with 18 bases between. The CDR3 is CASSDAPQGPGNEKLFF. DNA of the CDR3: TGTGCCAGCAGTGACGCCCCGCAGGGGCCGGGTAATGAAAAACTGTTTTTT.

This sequence joins TRBV9 and TRBJ2-1; D is undetermined. Germline V gene lookup returns CDR1 SGDLS and CDR2 YYNGEE. The CDR3 is made up of 15 amino acids. Trimming took 4 bases from V and 0 from J, leaving 11 bases between them. CDR3 protein: CASSPDTGSYNEQFF. Here the CDR3 DNA reads TGTGCCAGCAGCCCCGACACCGGCTCCTACAATGAGCAGTTCTTC.

The rearrangement joins TRBV5-6 to TRBJ2-3, with 9 positions matching TRBD2. This CDR3 is 13 amino acids long. The germline CDR1 and CDR2 sequences are SGHDT and YYEEEE. Trimming at V came to 0 bases and at J to 7 bases, leaving 0 bases not matched to a gene. The CDR3 is CASSLASGNTQYF. The CDR3 DNA follows: TGTGCCAGCAGCTTGGCTAGCGGGAATACGCAGTATTTT.

In nucleotides, the CDR3 is TGTGCCAGCAGCCAGGAGGACTTGAACACTGAAGCTTTCTTT. Translating gives CASSQEDLNTEAFF. The chain employs TRBV4-2 and TRBJ1-1; D remains unclear. The germline V and J ends were trimmed by 3 bases and 0 bases, with 8 bases remaining between them. The CDR3 runs to 14 residues. The V gene's germline CDR1 is LGHNA and CDR2 YNFKEQ.

The chain couples TRBV7-2 to TRBJ2-7; 8 bases agree with TRBD1. The trim removed 6 bases at V and 4 bases at J, leaving 11 bases unmatched. CDR1 and CDR2 (germline): SGHTA, FQGNSA. CDR3 length: 15 residues. The CDR3 spells CASRDPGQVLYEQYF. CDR3 in DNA: TGTGCCAGCAGGGATCCGGGACAGGTCCTATACGAGCAGTACTTC.

This rearrangement joins TRBV28 to TRBJ1-6; 7 bases fit TRBD1. The V gene end was trimmed by 6 bases and the J gene end by 17 bases; junction bases not matched to a gene: 10. The V gene's germline CDR1 is MDHEN and CDR2 SYDVKM. This CDR3 has 12 amino acids. In DNA, the CDR3 is TGTGCCAGCAGGGCCGGGACAGTGTATTTCCACTTT. Protein product: CASRAGTVYFHF. Together with reference TRBV28 and TRBJ1-6, the CDR3 gives the full variable domain: DVKVTQSSRYLVKRTGEKVFLECVQDMDHENMFWYRQDPGLGLRLIYFSYDVKMKEKGDIPEGYSVSREKKERFSLILESASTNQTSMYLCASRAGTVYFHFGNGTRLTVT.

The chain employs TRBV13 and TRBJ1-1; the D gene is possibly TRBD1 (6 bases). Germline V lookup: CDR1 PRHDT, CDR2 FYEKMQ (reference sequence). CDR3 length: 16 residues. Trimming stripped 2 bases from V and 0 bases from J, with 13 bases between. The CDR3: CASSLRTAYLNTEAFF. The DNA for the CDR3 is TGTGCCAGCAGCTTACGGACAGCGTATCTGAACACTGAAGCTTTCTTT.

The chain has TRBV10-1 and TRBJ2-7, with D unresolved. Germline CDR1 is WNHNN and CDR2 is SYGVQD (reference sequence). The CDR3 has 13 amino acids. Trimming took 7 bases from V and 5 from J, leaving 15 bases between them. The CDR3: CASKTPLFDEQYF. The DNA for the CDR3 is TGCGCCAGCAAAACGCCCCTATTCGACGAGCAGTACTTC.

The CDR3 region has the DNA TGTGCCAGCAGTATACAGGGGGATCAGCCCCAGCATTTT. Amino acid sequence: CASSIQGDQPQHF. The chain couples TRBV6-5 to TRBJ1-5; 8 positions match TRBD1. V lost 5 bases to trimming and J lost 5 bases; unmatched junction nucleotides: 2. The CDR3 consists of 13 residues. The germline V gene encodes CDR1 MNHEY and CDR2 SVGAGI.

The chain joins TRBV5-5 to TRBJ1-2; D gene ambiguous. This CDR3 has 13 residues. V was trimmed by 0 bases and J by 4 bases, leaving 7 bases between them. Germline values: CDR1 SGHKS, CDR2 YYEKEE (reference sequence). This CDR3 reads CASSLGTSYGYTF. CDR3 DNA sequence: TGTGCCAGCAGCTTGGGTACTAGCTATGGCTACACCTTC. Together with reference TRBV5-5 and TRBJ1-2, the CDR3 gives the full variable domain: DAGVTQSPTHLIKTRGQQVTLRCSPISGHKSVSWYQQVLGQGPQFIFQYYEKEERGRGNFPDRFSARQFPNYSSELNVNALLLGDSALYLCASSLGTSYGYTFGSGTRLTVV.

The chain uses TRBV30 and TRBJ2-7; no firm D call. Germline V lookup: CDR1 GTSNPN, CDR2 SVGIG (reference sequence). This CDR3 contains 12 residues. The V and J ends lost 0 bases and 5 bases respectively, with 8 bases between them. This chain's CDR3 is CAWSVLGNEQYF. In nucleotides, the CDR3 is TGTGCCTGGAGTGTACTTGGTAACGAGCAGTACTTC.

The chain joins TRBV11-3 to TRBJ2-1, with TRBD2 matching over 12 bases. V lost 1 base and J lost 5; bases outside the gene matches: 3. The CDR3 totals 16 residues. CDR1 SGHNT and CDR2 YENEEA come from the germline V gene. The CDR3 reads CASSLGTSGADNEQFF. Here the CDR3 DNA reads TGTGCCAGCAGCTTAGGGACTAGCGGGGCTGACAATGAGCAGTTCTTC.

This sequence joins TRBV6-5 and TRBJ2-6; D is ambiguous. V lost 5 bases, J lost 1 base, and 9 bases lay in between. Germline CDR1 MNHEY, CDR2 SVGAGI. The CDR3 length is 15 residues. The CDR3 region is CASSPTRSGANVLTF. CDR3 sequence (DNA): TGTGCCAGCAGTCCTACCAGGTCTGGGGCCAACGTCCTGACTTTC.

V gene TRBV5-1 combines with J gene TRBJ2-5, with 11 nucleotides matching TRBD2. V was pared by 2 bases and J by 1 base, with 1 base of the junction left unmatched. The V gene's germline CDR1 is SGHRS and CDR2 YFSETQ. The CDR3 has 15 residues. In nucleotides, the CDR3 is TGCGCCAGCAGCTTACTAGCGGGAGCCCAAGAGACCCAGTACTTC. It specifies CASSLLAGAQETQYF.

The chain carries TRBV5-8 and TRBJ1-1; D remains ambiguous. Trimming removed 0 bases from V and 1 base from J, with 7 bases in between. Germline loops: CDR1 SGHTS, CDR2 YDEGEE. The CDR3 runs to 14 residues. CDR3: CASSLVPGNTEAFF. In DNA form, the CDR3 reads TGTGCCAGCAGCTTGGTCCCAGGGAACACTGAAGCTTTCTTT.

As concerns this clone: Given a much more abundant clone one base away, this may be a read error. V and J are TRBV2 and TRBJ2-5; 7 bases line up with TRBD2. The ends lost 0 bases at V and 5 bases at J; junction bases unmatched: 12. Germline-derived CDR1 and CDR2 are SNHLY and FYNNEI. The CDR3 spans 17 residues. The DNA for the CDR3 is TGTGCCAGCAGTGAAGCGGGGGGGGAGGGCGTCAGGGAGACCCAGTACTTC. It codes for CASSEAGGEGVRETQYF.